This T cell receptor (beta chain) derives from a study of CD8 T cells in ankylosing spondylitis. As for this clonotype: Its target is unknown.

Overall study findings and caveats: Past studies reported some motif variants in reactive arthritis synovial fluid and blood. Seemingly characteristic of ankylosing spondylitis blood was a TCR beta motif consisting of about 8 highly homologous variants.

Library preparation for TCR beta used quantitative 5'-RACE with molecular barcodes. TCRdb independently ran MiXCR on the 5' RACE reads; one entry per CDR3 protein. The profile shows roughly 100,000 distinct CDR3 sequences, roughly 8.3% of them singletons. There are 13 residues in the CDR3. V was clipped by 5 bases and J by 3 bases, with 11 bases between them. Germline CDR1 SGHAT, CDR2 FQDESV (reference sequence). Sequenced input: blood, either unsorted or a sorted T cell fraction (not recorded which). V usage is TRBV11-1 and J usage is TRBJ2-7; D not certain. The TCR sequence derives from a male donor with ankylosing spondylitis or in good health (not recorded which). CDR3: CASSIDYLYEQYF. The CDR3, as DNA: TGTGCCAGCAGCATCGATTACCTCTACGAGCAGTACTTC.